One and the same sample provided the 7 T cell receptor beta chains below, sequenced in a study of spatial heterogeneity in lung cancer (dated by TCRdb to the late 2010s). Summary of the overall study and its limitations: The tumor nonsynonymous mutation count correlated with the number of expanded alpha and beta TCRs within the tumor.

What these receptors recognize is not known. Libraries were prepared through 5' RACE. Instrument on record: NextSeq 500. The raw public data were reprocessed by TCRdb itself: fastp quality trimming at Q25, MiXCR clonotype calling, in-frame beta chains only. Entries are consolidated by CDR3 protein sequence, retaining the most common genes and DNA. The sample table records 20,000 to 25,000 distinct CDR3 sequences; about 6% of these occur just once. The top ten hold around a tenth of the sample. This sample's time point label indicates: sample taken at primary tumor resection. The sample in question was lung tumor tissue, obtained at surgery. The receptors stem from a male donor with early-stage non-small cell lung cancer.

This clonotype was counted only a few times. DNA of the CDR3: TGTGCCAGCACGGGCCTCACTGAAGCTTTCTTT. Amino acids: CASTGLTEAFF. The J gene is TRBJ1-1, the V gene TRBV28; no reliable D call. Germline lookup yields CDR1 MDHEN and CDR2 SYDVKM. The CDR3 is 11 amino acids. V lost 7 bases and J lost 4, with 7 bases in between.

In its sample, this clonotype was seen many times. The genes are TRBV5-6 and TRBJ2-2, with D unclear. The CDR3 runs 14 residues. Between the trimmed V and J ends, which lost 3 bases and 3 bases, there was a span of 9 bases. Germline V gives CDR1 SGHDT, CDR2 YYEEEE. CDR3 DNA: TGTGCCAGCAGCTATTACTTGGACACCGGGGAGCTGTTTTTT. It is translated as CASSYYLDTGELFF. Combining the CDR3 with reference TRBV5-6 and TRBJ2-2 gives the whole variable domain DAGVTQSPTHLIKTRGQQVTLRCSPKSGHDTVSWYQQALGQGPQFIFQYYEEEERQRGNFPDRFSGHQFPNYSSELNVNALLLGDSALYLCASSYYLDTGELFFGEGSRLTVL.

This clonotype was detected ten times or more. The chain combines TRBV9 with TRBJ2-1, with 8 positions matching TRBD2. Per germline, CDR1 SGDLS and CDR2 YYNGEE. The CDR3 extends over 16 amino acids. V dropped 1 base and J dropped 6; count of bases not matched to a gene: 9. CDR3 amino acids: CASSVFSAGGGNEQFF. CDR3 bases: TGTGCCAGCAGCGTATTCTCGGCGGGAGGAGGCAATGAGCAGTTCTTC.

This clonotype was picked up many times. The CDR3 loop is CASRGLAGGERYEQYF. The CDR3 DNA reads as TGTGCCAGCAGGGGACTAGCGGGGGGGGAAAGATACGAGCAGTACTTC. The rearrangement joins TRBV6-6 to TRBJ2-7; 16 bases agree with TRBD2. V shed 6 bases and J 4 bases; nucleotides not matched to a gene: 6. This CDR3 comprises 16 residues. Looked up from germline, CDR1 is MNHNY and CDR2 is SVGAGI (reference sequence).

This clonotype was observed a few times. The chain uses TRBV14 and TRBJ2-7; D perhaps matches TRBD1 (6 bases). Germline V CDR1 and CDR2: SGHDN, FVKESK. The CDR3 contains 17 residues. The V end lost 2 bases, the J end lost 0 bases, and 17 bases lay between the germline ends. The CDR3 spells CASSQRRTVYSSYEQYF. The CDR3 region has the DNA TGTGCCAGCAGCCAAAGAAGGACAGTTTATAGCTCCTACGAGCAGTACTTC.

The sample holds many counts of this clonotype. The chain combines TRBV5-1 with TRBJ2-5; TRBD1 aligns across 12 bases. Trimming removed 4 bases from V and 5 bases from J; junction bases left unmatched: 15. CDR3 length equals 18 residues. Looked up from germline, CDR1 is SGHRS and CDR2 is YFSETQ. The CDR3 nucleotides are TGCGCCAGCAGCCCCTTCGCGGGACAGGGGGCGGTTTGGGAGACCCAGTACTTC. Translating gives CASSPFAGQGAVWETQYF.

The gene calls are TRBV6-6 and TRBJ2-7; 11 positions match TRBD2. This CDR3 has 13 amino acids. Germline V gene sequence: CDR1 MNHNY, CDR2 SVGAGI (reference sequence). The V segment lost 5 bases and the J segment 5 bases; nucleotides outside the gene matches: 2. The CDR3 DNA follows: TGTGCCAGCAGTCAGACTAGCGGGGACGAGCAGTACTTC. Translated, it gives CASSQTSGDEQYF.